Below are 24 T cell receptor beta chains sequenced from a single sample in a study of blood T cell repertoires in COVID-19. Generated by immunoSEQ multiplex PCR, the TCRdb table keeps only in-frame clones and is missing some. The table records about 35,000 clones, around 87% of them present only once. Sequencing was carried out using peripheral blood. Source of these receptors: a man at least 80 years old with active COVID-19.

The DNA of the CDR3 is TGTGCCAGCAGTTACGCGGGACGGATAGCGGGAGCGGCCACCGGGGAGCTGTTTTTT. Translation gives CASSYAGRIAGAATGELFF. The chain couples TRBV6-2 or TRBV6-3 to TRBJ2-2, with TRBD2 identical over 9 bases. Germline V gene sequence: CDR1 MNHEY, CDR2 SVGEGT. The CDR3 loop spans 19 amino acids. With 2 bases clipped from V and 4 bases from J, the junction kept 14 bases outside the gene matches.

This clone was seen a few times. The chain employs TRBV10-1 and TRBJ2-7; D call uncertain. The CDR3 has 14 amino acids. Trimming stripped 4 bases from V and 3 bases from J, with 13 bases between. The germline V gene encodes CDR1 WNHNN and CDR2 SYGVQD (reference sequence). DNA of the CDR3: TGCGCCAGCAGTGGCGCGACGGCGGTCTACGAGCAGTACTTC. It translates to CASSGATAVYEQYF.

The J gene is TRBJ2-2, the V gene TRBV6-1; TRBD1 aligns across 8 bases. Germline-derived CDR1 and CDR2 are MNHNS and SASEGT. The CDR3 has 17 residues. With V trimmed by 4 bases and J by 2 bases, 9 bases remained unmatched. The CDR3 loop is CASSARGTGFNTGELFF. CDR3 nucleotide sequence: TGTGCCAGCAGTGCCCGTGGGACAGGATTTAACACCGGGGAGCTGTTTTTT.

This chain uses TRBV4-3 with TRBJ2-5; the D is unclear. The germline V and J ends were trimmed by 5 bases and 5 bases, with 18 bases remaining between them. The germline V gene has CDR1 LGHNA and CDR2 YSLEER. The CDR3 is 15 amino acids. CDR3 sequence (DNA): TGCGCCAGCAGCGAGAACGGAGTGGAGACGGAGACCCAGTACTTC. Translation: CASSENGVETETQYF.

The chain has TRBV28 and TRBJ1-2, with D hard to call. CDR1 and CDR2 (germline): MDHEN, SYDVKM. This CDR3 is built from 11 residues. V shed 4 bases and J shed 5 bases, with 5 bases lying between them. CDR3 residues: CASSYGYGYTF. The CDR3 coding sequence is TGTGCCAGCAGTTACGGGTATGGCTACACCTTC.

This clone was counted only a few times. V and J are TRBV6-5 and TRBJ2-7; 8 positions agree with TRBD1. Trimming removed 6 bases from V and 2 bases from J; junction bases left unmatched: 9. Per the germline V gene, CDR1 is MNHEY and CDR2 is SVGAGI. This CDR3 has 15 amino acids. In nucleotides, the CDR3 is TGTGCCAGCAGATCAGGGGGCCAACGTGCCTACGAGCAGTACTTC. It translates to CASRSGGQRAYEQYF.

The chain recombines TRBV7-6 with TRBJ2-1, with TRBD2 matching 8 bases. The germline V gene encodes CDR1 SGHVS and CDR2 FNYEAQ. Trimming removed 1 base from V and 9 bases from J; junction bases left unmatched: 11. The CDR3 is 16 amino acids. CDR3 amino acids: CASSLGGGGRSPEQFF. As DNA, the CDR3 is TGTGCCAGCAGCTTAGGGGGTGGCGGGAGGTCCCCTGAGCAGTTCTTC.

The chain couples TRBV7-2 to TRBJ2-1; the D gene is possibly TRBD2 (6 bases). This CDR3 contains 15 residues. The V end was cut by 4 bases, the J end by 3 bases, with 13 bases between. The germline V gene encodes CDR1 SGHTA and CDR2 FQGNSA. CDR3 region: CASSSQVADYNEQFF. As DNA, the CDR3 is TGTGCCAGCAGCTCTCAAGTAGCGGACTACAATGAGCAGTTCTTC.

V gene TRBV7-9 combines with J gene TRBJ2-5, with TRBD2 matching over 8 bases. CDR1 is SEHNR and CDR2 is FQNEAQ in the germline V gene (reference sequence). The trim removed 1 base at V and 4 bases at J, leaving 5 bases unmatched. This CDR3 is built from 15 residues. The DNA of the CDR3 is TGTGCCAGCAGCTTAGTTGTGGCGGGAGGAGAGACCCAGTACTTC. This encodes CASSLVVAGGETQYF.

The chain carries TRBV18 and TRBJ2-4, with D possibly TRBD2 on 6 matching bases. This CDR3 comprises 13 residues. The ends were cut back, 2 bases at V and 7 bases at J, with 9 bases in the middle. CDR1 and CDR2 (germline): KGHSH, LQKENI. The CDR3 region has the DNA TGTGCCAGCTCACCAGTGGAGGGGAACATTCAGTACTTC. Translating it yields CASSPVEGNIQYF.

This clone was seen just once. The rearrangement uses TRBV2 and TRBJ2-7; D gene unclear. Germline V gene data show CDR1 as SNHLY and CDR2 as FYNNEI. Trimming cost V 8 bases and J 3 bases, with 5 bases left between them. This CDR3 region has 10 residues. This chain's CDR3 is CASHGYEQYF. CDR3 DNA sequence: TGTGCCAGCCACGGCTACGAGCAGTACTTC.

The rearrangement uses TRBV11-2 and TRBJ2-5, with a weak D call TRBD1 (6 bases). Looked up from germline, CDR1 is SGHAT and CDR2 is FQNNGV. CDR3 length: 13 amino acids. Trimming removed 5 bases from V and 4 bases from J, with 11 bases in between. As DNA, the CDR3 is TGTGCCAGCAGCCCAGGGGCTGTAGAGACCCAGTACTTC. Its translation: CASSPGAVETQYF.

V usage is TRBV5-1 and J usage is TRBJ2-3, with D perhaps matching TRBD1 (6 bases). V was cut by 3 bases and J by 1 base, with 12 bases left in between. Germline loops: CDR1 SGHRS, CDR2 YFSETQ. This CDR3 has 15 residues. CDR3: CASSSGTTGTDTQYF. CDR3 coding DNA: TGCGCCAGCAGCTCCGGGACAACGGGCACAGATACGCAGTATTTT. Full variable domain (missing parts from reference TRBV5-1 and TRBJ2-3): KAGVTQTPRYLIKTRGQQVTLSCSPISGHRSVSWYQQTPGQGLQFLFEYFSETQRNKGNFPGRFSGRQFSNSRSEMNVSTLELGDSALYLCASSSGTTGTDTQYFGPGTRLTVL.

The V and J genes are TRBV27 and TRBJ1-2; D not certain. With 8 bases removed from V and 6 bases from J, the gap between germline ends came to 13 bases. The CDR3 has 12 residues. Germline V gene lookup returns CDR1 MNHEY and CDR2 SMNVEV (reference sequence). In DNA form, the CDR3 reads TGTGCCAGCTCGTCGCCGGTACATGGCTACACCTTC. This translates into CASSSPVHGYTF.

The chain couples TRBV27 to TRBJ2-7; 9 bases fit TRBD1. CDR3 length: 16 residues. V dropped 5 bases and J dropped 3; count of bases not matched to a gene: 11. Germline-derived CDR1 and CDR2 are MNHEY and SMNVEV (reference sequence). CDR3 amino acids: CASSPRGRDRVYEQYF. The CDR3 nucleotides are TGTGCCAGCAGTCCCCGGGGGAGGGACAGGGTCTACGAGCAGTACTTC.

CDR3 coding DNA: TGTGCCAGCCGCTCTCGGACAGGGGGTATCACCGGGGAGCTGTTTTTT. It is translated as CASRSRTGGITGELFF. The chain combines TRBV5-4 with TRBJ2-2; 10 positions match TRBD1. Germline V gives CDR1 SGHNT, CDR2 YYREEE (reference sequence). The CDR3 has 16 amino acids. The trim removed 7 bases at V and 4 bases at J, leaving 10 bases unmatched.

The V call is TRBV5-6, the J call TRBJ2-5; D possibly corresponds to TRBD1 (6 bases). Germline values: CDR1 SGHDT, CDR2 YYEEEE. The V end was cut by 0 bases, the J end by 5 bases, with 14 bases between. The CDR3 covers 15 residues. The CDR3 reads CASSLDRVVRETQYF. The CDR3 nucleotides are TGTGCCAGCAGCTTGGACAGGGTGGTAAGGGAGACCCAGTACTTC.

This chain joins TRBV30 and TRBJ1-3, with D possibly matching TRBD1 (6 bases). In germline, CDR1 is GTSNPN, CDR2 SVGIG (reference sequence). V was cut by 4 bases and J by 0 bases, with 10 bases left in between. The CDR3 consists of 14 residues. The CDR3 sequence is CAWTRQVSGNTIYF. CDR3 coding DNA: TGTGCCTGGACCAGACAGGTCTCTGGAAACACCATATATTTT.

The chain couples TRBV7-2 to TRBJ2-1; D might be TRBD2 (5 bases). Trimming took off 1 base at V and 10 bases at J, with 8 bases between the two ends. The CDR3 spans 12 residues. Germline-derived CDR1 and CDR2 are SGHTA and FQGNSA. The CDR3, as DNA: TGTGCCAGCAGCTTAGGGACGGGAGAGCAGTTCTTC. Amino acids: CASSLGTGEQFF.

About this clone itself: The sample has other DNA sequences that encode this CDR3 too. The chain has TRBV5-1 and TRBJ1-4; 10 bases fit TRBD1. Germline values: CDR1 SGHRS, CDR2 YFSETQ. The length of the CDR3 is 14 residues. Trimming cost V 5 bases and J 7 bases; bases outside gene matches: 5. CDR3 coding DNA: TGCGCCAGCAGATTGACAGGGGGCGGTGAAAAACTGTTTTTT. It encodes CASRLTGGGEKLFF.

This sequence joins TRBV18 and TRBJ2-7; 7 positions agree with TRBD2. This CDR3 region has 15 residues. Germline values: CDR1 KGHSH, CDR2 LQKENI. J lost 1 base, V lost 3 bases, and 6 bases had no gene match. The CDR3 is CASSPGQGLSYEQYF. CDR3 coding DNA: TGTGCCAGCTCACCTGGGCAGGGACTATCCTACGAGCAGTACTTC.

The chain carries TRBV18 and TRBJ1-5; no clear D gene. The CDR3 covers 15 residues. Trimming cost V 6 bases and J 8 bases, with 20 bases left between them. CDR1 KGHSH and CDR2 LQKENI come from the germline V gene. DNA for the CDR3: TGTGCCAGCTCGTCTAAAAACCCCCCTTTAGAGCCCCAGCATTTT. Its protein product is CASSSKNPPLEPQHF. Together with reference TRBV18 and TRBJ1-5, the CDR3 gives the full variable domain: NAGVMQNPRHLVRRRGQEARLRCSPMKGHSHVYWYRQLPEEGLKFMVYLQKENIIDESGMPKERFSAEFPKEGPSILRIQQVVRGDSAAYFCASSSKNPPLEPQHFGDGTRLSIL.

The chain uses TRBV18 and TRBJ2-3, with D maybe TRBD1 (5 bases). This CDR3 has 15 residues. The V gene lost 0 bases and the J gene lost 4 bases, with 11 bases spanning the gap. Germline V gene data show CDR1 as KGHSH and CDR2 as LQKENI. DNA of the CDR3: TGTGCCAGCTCACCACCGTTAGGGGATTCAGATACGCAGTATTTT. Translating gives CASSPPLGDSDTQYF.

This clone was picked up one time. This rearrangement joins TRBV9 to TRBJ2-5; 14 bases agree with TRBD2. Germline trimming cut 3 bases from V and 5 bases from J; bases unmatched to any gene: 9. The CDR3 runs to 17 residues. Germline V gene data show CDR1 as SGDLS and CDR2 as YYNGEE. The CDR3 reads CASSATSGRVQGETQYF. Written as DNA, the CDR3 is TGTGCCAGCAGCGCGACTAGCGGGAGGGTCCAAGGGGAGACCCAGTACTTC.